These 22 T cell receptor beta chains share one sample of origin, sequenced in a study of T cell repertoires in cytomegalovirus infection. No antigen has been assigned to these receptors. MiXCR, applied by TCRdb to the reads, yields one record per CDR3 protein. The sample contains 550,000 to 700,000 distinct CDR3 sequences, approximately 40% of which appear only once. The sequenced sample was cultured PBMCs, obtained from culture after CMV antigen stimulation. All receptors derive from a human donor in good health (CMV status not recorded). Some clones in this sample may be carry-over from other donors' samples.

The V and J genes are TRBV12-3 or TRBV12-4 and TRBJ2-7; TRBD2 agrees at 8 bases. The CDR3 totals 15 residues. J lost 4 bases, V lost 5 bases, and 10 bases had no gene match. The CDR3: CASSPTGTSTYEQYF. In DNA, the CDR3 is TGTGCCAGCAGTCCAACCGGGACTAGTACATACGAGCAGTACTTC.

This clonotype was picked up a small number of times. The genes are TRBV11-2 and TRBJ1-1; D remains unclear. The CDR3 covers 14 residues. CDR1 and CDR2 from the germline V gene are SGHAT and FQNNGV. V was clipped by 5 bases and J by 1 base, with 11 bases between them. The CDR3 DNA is TGTGCCAGCAGCCCCGGAGGCAGGAACACTGAAGCTTTCTTT. It yields the protein CASSPGGRNTEAFF.

This clonotype has a handful of counts. The chain is built from TRBV7-2 and TRBJ2-7; no clear D gene. The germline V and J ends were trimmed by 2 bases and 2 bases, with 13 bases remaining between them. The V gene's germline CDR1 is SGHTA and CDR2 FQGNSA. The CDR3 contains 15 residues. CDR3 region: CASSLRPDSAYEQYF. CDR3 nucleotides: TGTGCCAGCAGCTTAAGACCCGACTCCGCCTACGAGCAGTACTTC. The variable domain in full, with the rest retrieved from reference TRBV7-2 and TRBJ2-7, is GAGVSQSPSNKVTEKGKDVELRCDPISGHTALYWYRQSLGQGLEFLIYFQGNSAPDKSGLPSDRFSAERTGGSVSTLTIQRTQQEDSAVYLCASSLRPDSAYEQYFGPGTRLTVT.

This chain joins TRBV11-2 and TRBJ2-7; D remains unclear. This CDR3 region has 11 residues. The V end was cut by 5 bases, the J end by 7 bases, with 9 bases between. Looked up from germline, CDR1 is SGHAT and CDR2 is FQNNGV. This CDR3 reads CASSPAWEQYF. CDR3 nucleotides: TGTGCCAGCAGCCCAGCCTGGGAGCAGTACTTC.

This clonotype was picked up a small number of times. The chain recombines TRBV7-8 with TRBJ2-7, with 9 bases lining up with TRBD2. CDR3 length: 16 residues. V was clipped by 1 base and J by 5 bases; unmatched bases: 9. Per the germline V gene, CDR1 is SGHVS and CDR2 is FQNEAQ. The CDR3 protein is CASSLVGGRAQDEQYF. CDR3 nucleotides: TGTGCCAGCAGCTTAGTTGGCGGGAGGGCCCAGGACGAGCAGTACTTC.

This clonotype was recorded at least ten times. The rearrangement links TRBV7-2 to TRBJ2-3, with 8 positions matching TRBD2. Per the germline V gene, CDR1 is SGHTA and CDR2 is FQGNSA. This CDR3 is 15 amino acids long. The V and J ends lost 2 bases and 7 bases, in that order; junction bases with no gene match: 8. CDR3 loop: CASSLWGGGSNTQYF. The CDR3 region has the DNA TGTGCCAGCAGCTTATGGGGCGGGGGGTCGAATACGCAGTATTTT.

This clonotype was recorded once. The chain employs TRBV20-1 and TRBJ1-6, with D maybe TRBD1 (6 bases). The CDR3 spans 17 residues. The germline V gene has CDR1 DFQATT and CDR2 SNEGSKA (reference sequence). The germline V and J ends were trimmed by 0 bases and 9 bases, with 21 bases remaining between them. The CDR3 nucleotides are TGCAGTGCTAGAGATCGAGTTGGGAGAAAAGGGGGTTCACCCCTCCACTTT. This sequence encodes CSARDRVGRKGGSPLHF.

V usage is TRBV7-2 and J usage is TRBJ2-7; D tentatively reads TRBD1 or TRBD2 (5 bases each). Germline values: CDR1 SGHTA, CDR2 FQGNSA. The V gene lost 4 bases and the J gene lost 7 bases, with 17 bases spanning the gap. The CDR3 consists of 14 residues. The CDR3 loop reads CASSSSWLEGEQYF. CDR3 DNA: TGTGCCAGCAGCTCCTCGTGGTTAGAGGGGGAGCAGTACTTC. Full variable domain (remainder filled in from reference TRBV7-2 and TRBJ2-7): GAGVSQSPSNKVTEKGKDVELRCDPISGHTALYWYRQSLGQGLEFLIYFQGNSAPDKSGLPSDRFSAERTGGSVSTLTIQRTQQEDSAVYLCASSSSWLEGEQYFGPGTRLTVT.

The chain combines TRBV28 with TRBJ2-7; D not certain. Germline V lookup: CDR1 MDHEN, CDR2 SYDVKM. The CDR3 totals 13 residues. The V end lost 5 bases, the J end lost 3 bases, and 11 bases lay between the germline ends. CDR3 sequence: CASSGGSGYEQYF. As DNA, the CDR3 is TGTGCCAGCAGTGGCGGCTCGGGCTACGAGCAGTACTTC.

The V and J genes are TRBV5-3 and TRBJ2-7; TRBD2 matches at 9 bases. TRBV5-3 is classed as an ORF, of uncertain function. The J segment lost 3 bases and the V segment lost 8 bases, leaving 9 bases of the junction unmatched. CDR3 length: 14 residues. In DNA, the CDR3 is TGTGCCAGCAGCATTAGCGGGAGTGTCTACGAGCAGTACTTC. It specifies CASSISGSVYEQYF.

This clonotype occurred a few times. The chain employs TRBV12-3 or TRBV12-4 and TRBJ2-1, with TRBD1 as a possible D gene (5 bases). The CDR3 spans 13 residues. With 6 bases removed from V and 5 bases from J, the gap between germline ends came to 11 bases. The CDR3 here is CASSRDRHNEQFF. The CDR3 bases are TGTGCCAGCAGCCGAGACAGACACAATGAGCAGTTCTTC.

This clonotype was seen only a few times. V usage is TRBV6-1 and J usage is TRBJ1-3; D may be TRBD1 (5 bases). V lost 5 bases to trimming and J lost 2 bases, with 10 bases between them. CDR1 MNHNS and CDR2 SASEGT come from the germline V gene. The CDR3 contains 14 residues. The CDR3 region has the DNA TGTGCCAGCAGTTACCCGGGACCTGGAAACACCATATATTTT. Amino acids: CASSYPGPGNTIYF.

This rearrangement joins TRBV6-2 or TRBV6-3 to TRBJ1-4, with 7 bases lining up with TRBD1. The trim removed 4 bases at V and 10 bases at J, leaving 9 bases unmatched. The CDR3 has 14 amino acids. The germline V gene has CDR1 MNHEY and CDR2 SVGEGT. The CDR3 loop reads CASSSGRTGGKLFF. The CDR3 DNA reads as TGTGCCAGCAGTTCGGGGAGGACAGGAGGAAAACTGTTTTTT.

This clonotype came up once. The J gene is TRBJ2-7, the V gene TRBV7-8; a weak D match, TRBD2 (6 bases). The V end was cut by 5 bases, the J end by 6 bases, with 11 bases between. The CDR3 consists of 12 residues. Germline CDR1 is SGHVS and CDR2 is FQNEAQ. In nucleotides, the CDR3 is TGTGCCAGCAGCCGTACGGAGGGCGAGCAGTACTTC. The encoded protein is CASSRTEGEQYF.

The rearrangement uses TRBV7-8 and TRBJ2-7, with TRBD1 matching over 10 bases. CDR1 is SGHVS, CDR2 FQNEAQ, per germline. Trimming at V came to 4 bases and at J to 4 bases, leaving 13 bases not matched to a gene. This CDR3 contains 17 residues. The CDR3 sequence: CASSSPWTGGGGYEQYF. CDR3 coding DNA: TGTGCCAGCAGCTCACCCTGGACAGGGGGAGGGGGTTACGAGCAGTACTTC.

Only a few counts were recorded for this clonotype. V gene TRBV7-2 combines with J gene TRBJ2-7; D is ambiguous. Trimming removed 1 base from V and 4 bases from J, with 14 bases in between. The germline V gene has CDR1 SGHTA and CDR2 FQGNSA. The CDR3 has 15 amino acids. In nucleotides, the CDR3 is TGTGCCAGCAGCTTAGGCTCTAGTCCCGGGTACGAGCAGTACTTC. Translating it yields CASSLGSSPGYEQYF. The complete variable domain, with remaining parts taken from reference TRBV7-2 and TRBJ2-7, reads GAGVSQSPSNKVTEKGKDVELRCDPISGHTALYWYRQSLGQGLEFLIYFQGNSAPDKSGLPSDRFSAERTGGSVSTLTIQRTQQEDSAVYLCASSLGSSPGYEQYFGPGTRLTVT.

This clonotype was detected only once. The chain employs TRBV7-9 and TRBJ1-1; TRBD1 might be the D (5 bases). CDR1 is SEHNR, CDR2 FQNEAQ, per germline (reference sequence). V was trimmed by 5 bases and J by 6 bases, leaving 28 bases between them. The CDR3 is 18 amino acids. The CDR3 region has the DNA TGTGCCAGCAGCCTCTCCGGGCGTCCCTTTCTGATGGGGGCTGAAGCTTTCTTT. Translated: CASSLSGRPFLMGAEAFF.

This clonotype was found a few times. The genes are TRBV7-8 and TRBJ1-5; the match to TRBD1 covers 7 bases. Trimming cost V 4 bases and J 5 bases; bases outside gene matches: 5. Germline V gene sequence: CDR1 SGHVS, CDR2 FQNEAQ. The CDR3 runs to 14 residues. The CDR3, as DNA: TGTGCCAGCAGCTCGACAGGGAGGGATCAGCCCCAGCATTTT. Residues: CASSSTGRDQPQHF. Full variable domain (rest looked up from reference TRBV7-8 and TRBJ1-5): GAGVSQSPRYKVAKRGQDVALRCDPISGHVSLFWYQQALGQGPEFLTYFQNEAQLDKSGLPSDRFFAERPEGSVSTLKIQRTQQEDSAVYLCASSSTGRDQPQHFGDGTRLSIL.

The chain couples TRBV6-4 to TRBJ1-1; D is perhaps TRBD1 (5 bases). Germline V gene lookup returns CDR1 MRHNA and CDR2 SNTAGT. With 6 bases removed from V and 1 base from J, the gap between germline ends came to 12 bases. The CDR3 is 14 amino acids. The CDR3 nucleotides read TGTGCCAGCAGCGCCGGGGGTGCGAACACTGAAGCTTTCTTT. It encodes CASSAGGANTEAFF.

V gene TRBV7-7 combines with J gene TRBJ2-5; perhaps TRBD2 as D (7 bases). The CDR3 length is 17 residues. From germline, CDR1 is SSHAT and CDR2 FNYEAQ (reference sequence). The V gene lost 5 bases and the J gene lost 5 bases, with 24 bases spanning the gap. CDR3 sequence (DNA): TGTGCCAGCAGCCCTCGAGGGGGGGCCCAATCCCTCGAGACCCAGTACTTC. Translating it yields CASSPRGGAQSLETQYF.

The rearrangement joins TRBV12-3 or TRBV12-4 to TRBJ1-1; tentatively, D is TRBD1 (6 bases). The CDR3 extends over 12 amino acids. Between the trimmed V and J ends, which lost 5 bases and 8 bases, there was a span of 12 bases. CDR3 loop: CASSEDSFEAFF. CDR3 in DNA: TGTGCCAGCAGTGAGGACAGTTTCGAAGCTTTCTTT.

The V gene is TRBV10-2, the J gene TRBJ2-3, with D maybe TRBD1 (6 bases). This CDR3 region has 14 residues. The V and J ends lost 6 bases and 2 bases respectively, with 12 bases between them. Germline V gives CDR1 WSHSY, CDR2 SAAADI. Here the CDR3 DNA reads TGCGCCAGCAGGGGGGCCGAATACACAGATACGCAGTATTTT. Protein: CASRGAEYTDTQYF.